These T cell receptor beta chains were read from a single sample in a study of blood T cell repertoires in COVID-19. TCRdb's copy holds only in-frame clones and misses some; the assay was immunoSEQ multiplex PCR. The sample holds 200,000 to 250,000 clones, roughly nine tenths seen once. Source material: peripheral blood. These receptors were collected from a woman aged 55-70 years who had recovered from COVID-19. Each CDR3 is given with its conserved first and last residue. A D gene is named only where the DNA matches it firmly. Size values are once, few and many counts, or a class for expanded clones, and some rows have none.

TRBJ1-2 | TRBD1 | - | TRBV6-1 | CASSDYPRDRGTFGYGYTF | TGTGCCAGCAGTGACTACCCCCGGGACAGGGGAACCTTTGGCTATGGCTACACCTTC
TRBJ1-4 | - | few | TRBV10-3 | CAISEGAPAGEKLFF | TGTGCCATCAGTGAGGGGGCCCCAGCTGGTGAAAAACTGTTTTTT
TRBJ2-7 | TRBD1 | - | TRBV9 | CASSAGGQVSHEQYF | TGTGCCAGCAGCGCTGGGGGACAGGTCTCCCACGAGCAGTACTTC
TRBJ2-3 | TRBD2 | - | TRBV2 | CASSERAGGPGTQYF | TGTGCCAGCAGTGAACGAGCGGGGGGGCCTGGAACGCAGTATTTT
TRBJ2-1 | TRBD1 | once | TRBV2 | CANLRDRSYNEQFF | TGTGCCAACCTCCGGGACAGATCCTACAATGAGCAGTTCTTC
TRBJ2-3 | TRBD2 | once | TRBV7-3 | CASSLSGGVDTQYF | TGTGCCAGCAGCTTGAGCGGGGGGGTAGATACGCAGTATTTT
TRBJ1-5 | TRBD1 | - | TRBV4-3 | CASSQDSYGTGLWPQHF | TGCGCCAGCAGCCAAGATTCTTACGGGACAGGGTTATGGCCCCAGCATTTT
TRBJ2-7 | TRBD1 | - | TRBV3-1/TRBV3-2 | CASSQGGTGSYEQYF | TGTGCCAGCAGCCAAGGAGGGACAGGGTCCTACGAGCAGTACTTC
TRBJ1-4 | TRBD1 | - | TRBV9 | CASSIRQGKNEKLFF | TGTGCCAGCAGCATCCGACAGGGGAAAAATGAAAAACTGTTTTTT
TRBJ2-7 | TRBD1 | - | TRBV28 | CASSYPGQFYEQYF | TGTGCCAGCAGTTACCCGGGACAGTTCTACGAGCAGTACTTC
TRBJ1-2 | - | - | TRBV3-1/TRBV3-2 | CASTGQGYSYGYTF | TGTGCCAGCACCGGCCAGGGGTATAGCTATGGCTACACCTTC
TRBJ1-5 | - | - | TRBV7-2 | CASSSTAGQPQHF | TGTGCCAGCAGCTCGACAGCAGGTCAGCCCCAGCATTTT
TRBJ2-7 | TRBD2 | - | TRBV6-1 | CASSERGGLEVEQYF | TGTGCCAGCAGTGAACGCGGGGGGTTGGAGGTCGAGCAGTACTTC
TRBJ2-2 | TRBD2 | - | TRBV7-6 | CASSPRGAGYTGELFF | TGTGCCAGCAGCCCCCGTGGAGCGGGGTACACCGGGGAGCTGTTTTTT
TRBJ1-6 | - | - | TRBV24-1 | CATSDSPPEGSSPLHF | TGTGCCACCAGTGATTCGCCCCCGGAGGGGAGTTCACCCCTCCACTTT
TRBJ2-1 | - | - | TRBV9 | CASSVSGYNEQFF | TGTGCCAGCAGCGTTTCCGGGTACAATGAGCAGTTCTTC
TRBJ2-1 | TRBD2 | - | TRBV19 | CASTIGLAGANQRFF | TGTGCCAGTACTATTGGACTAGCGGGGGCCAATCAACGGTTCTTC
TRBJ1-5 | TRBD1 | - | TRBV19 | CASSIEGQGLQPQHF | TGTGCCAGTAGTATAGAGGGACAGGGGCTTCAGCCCCAGCATTTT
TRBJ2-5 | TRBD2 | few | TRBV2 | CASAFGREGETQYF | TGTGCCAGCGCTTTTGGACGGGAGGGAGAGACCCAGTACTTC
TRBJ1-1 | TRBD1 | - | TRBV23-1 | CASSQWDRGTEAFF | TGCGCCAGCAGTCAATGGGACAGGGGAACTGAAGCTTTCTTT
TRBJ1-5 | - | - | TRBV2 | CASSEAGGGRQPQHF | TGTGCCAGCAGTGAAGCAGGTGGGGGCCGTCAGCCCCAGCATTTT
TRBJ2-1 | - | once | TRBV4-3 | CASSQDSLVASYNEQFF | TGCGCCAGCAGCCAAGACTCACTAGTGGCGAGCTACAATGAGCAGTTCTTC
TRBJ1-1 | - | - | TRBV18 | CASSLLQDPNTEAFF | TGTGCCAGCTCACTGCTACAGGACCCGAACACTGAAGCTTTCTTT